Listed here are 11 T cell receptor beta chains from one sample, sequenced in a study of T cell responses to AZD1222 COVID-19 vaccine. TCRdb keeps only in-frame clones here, not all; method: immunoSEQ multiplex PCR. The data contain roughly 150,000 clones, approximately 91% of them seen just once; the ten biggest clones take up roughly 1.3%. The source was peripheral blood, collected 28 days after the second AZD1222 dose. The receptors come from an adult who received the AZD1222 COVID-19 vaccine.

This clone was seen a handful of times. The J gene is TRBJ1-1, the V gene TRBV7-9; D is uncertain. Germline CDR1 is SEHNR and CDR2 is FQNEAQ (reference sequence). V lost 5 bases and J 1 base, leaving 11 bases between the germline ends. This CDR3 region has 14 residues. The CDR3 protein is CASSPRTGNTEAFF. DNA of the CDR3: TGTGCCAGCAGCCCCAGGACCGGGAACACTGAAGCTTTCTTT. The full variable domain, in which reference TRBV7-9 and TRBJ1-1 provide the parts outside the CDR3, is DTGVSQNPRHKITKRGQNVTFRCDPISEHNRLYWYRQTLGQGPEFLTYFQNEAQLEKSRLLSDRFSAERPKGSFSTLEIQRTEQGDSAMYLCASSPRTGNTEAFFGQGTRLTVV.

This chain connects TRBV2 to TRBJ2-1, with 7 bases lining up with TRBD2. The CDR3 spans 15 residues. The V and J ends lost 1 base and 0 bases, in that order; junction bases with no gene match: 0. Germline CDR1 reads SNHLY; CDR2 reads FYNNEI. CDR3 residues: CASSEGLASYNEQFF. CDR3 DNA: TGTGCCAGCAGTGAAGGACTAGCCTCCTACAATGAGCAGTTCTTC. The full variable domain, rest sourced from reference TRBV2 and TRBJ2-1, is EPEVTQTPSHQVTQMGQEVILRCVPISNHLYFYWYRQILGQKVEFLVSFYNNEISEKSEIFDDQFSVERPDGSNFTLKIRSTKLEDSAMYFCASSEGLASYNEQFFGPGTRLTVL.

This clone was counted a few times. The chain has TRBV4-3 and TRBJ2-7; D may match TRBD1 or TRBD2 (5 bases each). Trimming pared 1 base from V and 4 bases from J, leaving 8 bases between. The germline V gene encodes CDR1 LGHNA and CDR2 YSLEER. The CDR3 sequence is 13 residues long. Here the CDR3 DNA reads TGCGCCAGCAGCCAAGGGGGACGGTACGAGCAGTACTTC. It specifies CASSQGGRYEQYF.

The chain employs TRBV27 and TRBJ2-5, with 10 bases fitting TRBD1. This CDR3 region has 15 residues. V was clipped by 3 bases and J by 2 bases; unmatched bases: 3. Germline assignment: CDR1 MNHEY and CDR2 SMNVEV (reference sequence). This chain's CDR3 is CASSFRTGGQETQYF. Here the CDR3 DNA reads TGTGCCAGCAGTTTCCGGACAGGGGGGCAAGAGACCCAGTACTTC.

A remark on this clone: At one boundary the junction diverges from the germline segment, which might be a read error. The gene calls are TRBV3-1 (or the pseudogene TRBV3-2) and TRBJ2-1; TRBD2 agrees at 8 bases. The CDR3 is 17 residues long. Per the germline V gene, CDR1 is LGHDT and CDR2 is YNNKEL (reference sequence). The CDR3, as DNA: TGTGCCAGCAGCAAAGATGTCGGGACTAGCTCCTACAATGAGCAGTTCTTC. It encodes CASSKDVGTSSYNEQFF.

This chain links TRBV9 with TRBJ2-1; the D call may be TRBD1 or TRBD2 (5 bases each). The V end lost 3 bases, the J end lost 8 bases, and 15 bases lay between the germline ends. The CDR3 loop spans 14 amino acids. Germline V gives CDR1 SGDLS, CDR2 YYNGEE. The CDR3 nucleotides are TGTGCCAGCAGCGCCACTAGGGGTTGGGATGAGCAGTTCTTC. It codes for CASSATRGWDEQFF.

This clone has only a few counts. The genes are TRBV9 and TRBJ2-5; no definite D call. V shed 0 bases and J shed 2 bases, with 11 bases lying between them. The CDR3 spans 15 residues. The germline V gene has CDR1 SGDLS and CDR2 YYNGEE. The CDR3 loop reads CASSVEGVRQETQYF. The CDR3 nucleotides are TGTGCCAGCAGCGTAGAAGGTGTACGTCAAGAGACCCAGTACTTC.

The chain joins TRBV28 to TRBJ2-2, with a weak D call TRBD1 (5 bases). In germline, CDR1 is MDHEN, CDR2 SYDVKM. The CDR3 has 14 amino acids. Trimming took off 3 bases at V and 1 base at J, with 6 bases between the two ends. The CDR3, as DNA: TGTGCCAGCAGTTTCGGACAGAACACCGGGGAGCTGTTTTTT. Amino acid sequence: CASSFGQNTGELFF.

The chain combines TRBV19 with TRBJ1-5; TRBD1 is a possible D gene (6 bases). Germline-derived CDR1 and CDR2 are LNHDA and SQIVND (reference sequence). Trimming stripped 0 bases from V and 2 bases from J, with 17 bases between. This CDR3 region has 18 residues. The CDR3 loop is CASSIDRGWGGGNQPQHF. The CDR3 nucleotides read TGTGCCAGTAGTATAGACAGGGGATGGGGAGGTGGCAATCAGCCCCAGCATTTT.

This clone was picked up a small number of times. This rearrangement joins TRBV15 to TRBJ2-3, with TRBD2 matching over 11 bases. CDR3 size: 15 residues. Trimming cost V 1 base and J 4 bases; bases outside gene matches: 1. CDR1 is LNHNV, CDR2 YYDKDF, per germline (reference sequence). The DNA for the CDR3 is TGTGCCACCAGCAGAGCACTAGCGGGAGCAGATACGCAGTATTTT. Its translation is CATSRALAGADTQYF.

This chain uses TRBV29-1 with TRBJ1-4; D is ambiguous. The CDR3 spans 14 residues. Germline V gives CDR1 SQVTM, CDR2 ANQGSEA. V was pared by 4 bases and J by 6 bases, with 15 bases between. The CDR3 DNA follows: TGCAGCGTTGTGGATGGGGTTGCGGATGAAAAACTGTTTTTT. Its protein is CSVVDGVADEKLFF.